Listed here is a single T cell receptor (beta chain). After removal of 1 base from V and 5 bases from J, the junction contained 6 bases not matched to a gene. This CDR3 has 15 residues. Germline V lookup: CDR1 LGHDT, CDR2 YNNKEL (reference sequence). Original handling: By means of reference gene primer amplification, nucleated cell counts were estimated. Using immunoSEQ multiplex PCR, the repertoire was profiled, and TCRdb retains in-frame clones only, with some absent. V and J calls and clone size are given by that table; D and trimming were obtained from the DNA. The repertoire has 250,000 to 350,000 clones, around 89% of them found once; the top ten carry more than 0.75%. This record comes from a study of blood T cell repertoires in COVID-19. Study-level information: The study drew acute and convalescent COVID-19 samples from the United States, Italy and Spain. PBMCs, B-cell-depleted T cells, or T cells were the source of the cDNA or gDNA that made up the material.

The chain joins TRBV3-1 (or the pseudogene TRBV3-2) to TRBJ2-3, with TRBD2 matching 7 bases. The sequence was obtained from a man aged 25 to 40 with acute or convalescent COVID-19. Sequencing was done on a sample of peripheral blood. The CDR3 here is CASSQVSGGGDTQYF. The CDR3 region has the DNA TGTGCCAGCAGCCAAGTCTCGGGGGGTGGAGATACGCAGTATTTT.